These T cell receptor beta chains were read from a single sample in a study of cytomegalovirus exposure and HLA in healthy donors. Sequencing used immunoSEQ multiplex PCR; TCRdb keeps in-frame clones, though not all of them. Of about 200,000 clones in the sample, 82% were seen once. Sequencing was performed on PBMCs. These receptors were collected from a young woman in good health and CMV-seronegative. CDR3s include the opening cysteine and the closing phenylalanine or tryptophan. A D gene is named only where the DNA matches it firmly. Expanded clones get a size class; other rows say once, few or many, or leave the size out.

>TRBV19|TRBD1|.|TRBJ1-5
TGTGCCAGTAGTATTATATCAGGGGGCCTAGGTCAGCCCCAGCATTTT
CASSIISGGLGQPQHF
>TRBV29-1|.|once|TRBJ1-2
TGCAGCGTCCTCTTAGAAGCTAACTATGGCTACACCTTC
CSVLLEANYGYTF
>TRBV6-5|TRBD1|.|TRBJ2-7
TGTGCCAGCACCGGCCCAGGGGGTACGTACGAGCAGTACTTC
CASTGPGGTYEQYF
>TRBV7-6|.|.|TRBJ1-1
TGTGCCAGCAGTTCCGGAGGGAGGGAGGTGAACACTGAAGCTTTCTTT
CASSSGGREVNTEAFF
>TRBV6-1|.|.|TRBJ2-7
TGTGCCAGCAGTGAAAAGGGGCCCCTCTCCTACGAGCAGTACTTC
CASSEKGPLSYEQYF
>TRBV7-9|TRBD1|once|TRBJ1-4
TGTTCCAGCAGCGAAGGGACAGGGGTTTATGAAAAACTGTTTTTT
CSSSEGTGVYEKLFF
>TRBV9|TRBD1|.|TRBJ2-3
TGTGCCAGCAGCCCCTGGTTGAGGGGGCCGGAAACAGATACGCAGTATTTT
CASSPWLRGPETDTQYF
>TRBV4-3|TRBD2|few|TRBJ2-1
TGCGCCAGCAGCCACCAACTAGCGGGAGGGCCGGTCAATGAGCAGTTCTTC
CASSHQLAGGPVNEQFF
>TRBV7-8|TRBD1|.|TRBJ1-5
TGTGCCAGCAGCTACAGACAGGGGGGCAATCAGCCCCAGCATTTT
CASSYRQGGNQPQHF
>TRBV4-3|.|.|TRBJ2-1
TGCGCCAGCACCTCCACCAGCAATGAGCAGTTCTTC
CASTSTSNEQFF
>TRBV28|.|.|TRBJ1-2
TGTGCCAGCAGTGCCGGACGGGGTTACTATGGCTACACCTTC
CASSAGRGYYGYTF
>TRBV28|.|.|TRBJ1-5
TGTGCCAGCAGTTTGTTAAATCAGCCCCAGCATTTT
CASSLLNQPQHF
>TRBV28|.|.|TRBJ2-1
TGTGCCAGCAGATTGAGGGCCTACTACAATGAGCAGTTCTTC
CASRLRAYYNEQFF
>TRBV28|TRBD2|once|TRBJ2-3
TGTGCCAGCAGTCCAGACTGGGGCGGGAGGGAAACAGATACGCAGTATTTT
CASSPDWGGRETDTQYF
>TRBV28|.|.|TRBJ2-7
TGTGCCAGCAGTTTATTAGCGGAGGTCTCCTACGAGCAGTACTTC
CASSLLAEVSYEQYF
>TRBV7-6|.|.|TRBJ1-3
TGTGCCAGCAGCCCCTCGCCCGGTCGCTCTGGAAACACCATATATTTT
CASSPSPGRSGNTIYF
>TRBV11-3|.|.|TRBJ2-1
TGTGCCAGCGGGGGGAGGAACAATGAGCAGTTCTTC
CASGGRNNEQFF
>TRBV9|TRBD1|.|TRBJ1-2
TGTGCCAGCAGCGCACACCTCCGGGACAGCTATGGCTACACCTTC
CASSAHLRDSYGYTF